The 29 T cell receptor beta chains below all came from one sample that was sequenced in a study of memory CD4+ T cells and cytomegalovirus serostatus. Single viable CD3+CD4+CD8-CD45RO+ cells were sorted as the memory CD4+ T cells. Sequenced by immunoSEQ multiplex PCR; TCRdb stores in-frame clones only, minus some. Of under 45,000 clones listed, approximately 80% were seen once; the top ten hold roughly 6.7%. The sample taken for sequencing was memory CD4+ T cells from blood. Every receptor here comes from an adult in good health and CMV-seronegative.

This clone has just a few counts. This sequence joins TRBV15 and TRBJ2-5, with 14 bases lining up with TRBD2. Germline CDR1 is LNHNV and CDR2 is YYDKDF (reference sequence). This CDR3 has 17 residues. V lost 1 base and J lost 3; bases outside the gene matches: 4. CDR3 in amino acids: CATSRAKGLAGEETQYF. DNA of the CDR3: TGTGCCACCAGCAGAGCCAAGGGACTAGCGGGAGAAGAGACCCAGTACTTC.

This chain connects TRBV7-9 to TRBJ2-3; 8 bases match TRBD2. V dropped 6 bases and J dropped 7; count of bases not matched to a gene: 18. The CDR3 is 17 amino acids. Germline assignment: CDR1 SEHNR and CDR2 FQNEAQ (reference sequence). The CDR3 loop is CASSPPYRLARSNTQYF. The CDR3, as DNA: TGTGCCAGCAGTCCCCCATACCGACTAGCGCGGAGTAATACGCAGTATTTT.

The rearrangement joins TRBV28 to TRBJ1-2, with TRBD1 as a possible D gene (5 bases). The CDR3 is made up of 12 amino acids. From germline, CDR1 is MDHEN and CDR2 SYDVKM. V gave up 7 bases and J gave up 1 base, with 7 bases separating them. The CDR3 coding sequence is TGTGCCAGCAAACAGGTTAACTATGGCTACACCTTC. This encodes CASKQVNYGYTF.

V usage is TRBV18 and J usage is TRBJ2-7; tentative D call: TRBD2 (5 bases). CDR1 is KGHSH and CDR2 is LQKENI in the germline V gene. The CDR3 is made up of 14 amino acids. V was clipped by 0 bases and J by 2 bases, with 8 bases between them. CDR3 region: CASSPPEGTYEQYF. The CDR3 bases are TGTGCCAGCTCACCACCTGAGGGTACCTACGAGCAGTACTTC.

The chain is built from TRBV5-1 and TRBJ1-3; D not certain. Trimming removed 2 bases from V and 0 bases from J, with 9 bases in between. The CDR3 covers 15 residues. Germline V gives CDR1 SGHRS, CDR2 YFSETQ. In nucleotides, the CDR3 is TGCGCCAGCAGCTTTTCGGGATTCTCTGGAAACACCATATATTTT. Amino acid sequence: CASSFSGFSGNTIYF.

The chain is built from TRBV6-6 and TRBJ1-5; maybe TRBD1 (5 bases). The V end lost 6 bases, the J end lost 5 bases, and 14 bases lay between the germline ends. This CDR3 has 14 residues. The germline gives CDR1 MNHNY, CDR2 SVGAGI (reference sequence). DNA of the CDR3: TGTGCCAGCAGCCCCAACCCAGGGCATCAGCCCCAGCATTTT. Translation: CASSPNPGHQPQHF.

This clone is categorized as medium-sized. CDR3 region: CASSFPGTEAFF. The CDR3 region has the DNA TGTGCCAGCAGCTTCCCAGGCACTGAAGCTTTCTTT. The rearrangement uses TRBV7-2 and TRBJ1-1; D remains unclear. The CDR3 contains 12 residues. Germline V gives CDR1 SGHTA, CDR2 FQGNSA. V gave up 3 bases and J gave up 4 bases, with 6 bases separating them.

J is TRBJ1-1 and V is TRBV5-1, with no clear D. The germline V gene has CDR1 SGHRS and CDR2 YFSETQ. The CDR3 has 13 amino acids. The V end lost 3 bases, the J end lost 3 bases, and 9 bases lay between the germline ends. CDR3 in DNA: TGCGCCAGCAGCTGGGCCCAGGACACTGAAGCTTTCTTT. It specifies CASSWAQDTEAFF.

The chain employs TRBV5-6 and TRBJ2-2, with D perhaps matching TRBD2 (8 bases). The CDR3 has 17 residues. CDR1 is SGHDT, CDR2 YYEEEE, per germline. The ends were cut back, 2 bases at V and 6 bases at J, with 20 bases in the middle. DNA of the CDR3: TGTGCCAGCAGCTTAAAGGGGGCGGGAGGTTACTCCGGGGAGCTGTTTTTT. Its protein is CASSLKGAGGYSGELFF. The whole variable domain, remainder taken from reference TRBV5-6 and TRBJ2-2, is DAGVTQSPTHLIKTRGQQVTLRCSPKSGHDTVSWYQQALGQGPQFIFQYYEEEERQRGNFPDRFSGHQFPNYSSELNVNALLLGDSALYLCASSLKGAGGYSGELFFGEGSRLTVL.

CDR3 region: CASLGSVGGTGELFF. The DNA of the CDR3 is TGTGCCAGCCTAGGATCCGTAGGGGGAACCGGGGAGCTGTTTTTT. The chain links TRBV28 to TRBJ2-2; the D gene is possibly TRBD1 (6 bases). The CDR3 is made up of 15 amino acids. V lost 8 bases, J lost 5 bases, and 18 bases lay in between. From germline, CDR1 is MDHEN and CDR2 SYDVKM.

The chain links TRBV5-1 to TRBJ2-5, with TRBD2 matching 7 bases. V gave up 3 bases and J gave up 0 bases; unmatched junction bases: 5. Germline V gene data show CDR1 as SGHRS and CDR2 as YFSETQ. This CDR3 has 15 residues. The CDR3 nucleotides read TGCGCCAGCAGCTACCTGGGAGGGGACCAAGAGACCCAGTACTTC. It codes for CASSYLGGDQETQYF. The whole variable domain, remainder taken from reference TRBV5-1 and TRBJ2-5, is KAGVTQTPRYLIKTRGQQVTLSCSPISGHRSVSWYQQTPGQGLQFLFEYFSETQRNKGNFPGRFSGRQFSNSRSEMNVSTLELGDSALYLCASSYLGGDQETQYFGPGTRLLVL.

The chain combines TRBV2 with TRBJ2-2, with D perhaps being TRBD1 or TRBD2 (5 bases each). V was shortened by 1 base and J by 1 base, with 7 bases between the two germline ends. This CDR3 is built from 15 residues. Germline CDR1 SNHLY, CDR2 FYNNEI. The CDR3 protein is CASSEDGGNTGELFF. CDR3 DNA: TGTGCCAGCAGTGAAGATGGGGGGAACACCGGGGAGCTGTTTTTT.

The rearrangement joins TRBV7-3 to TRBJ2-6; no clear D. In germline, CDR1 is SGHTA, CDR2 FQGTGA. There are 15 residues in the CDR3. Trimming removed 2 bases from V and 1 base from J, with 6 bases in between. CDR3 nucleotides: TGTGCCAGCAGCTTACTAGTTTCTGGGGCCAACGTCCTGACTTTC. Amino acid sequence: CASSLLVSGANVLTF.

The CDR3 region is CASSLQSSGLAETQYF. In nucleotides, the CDR3 is TGTGCCAGCAGCTTGCAAAGTTCGGGCCTAGCGGAGACCCAGTACTTC. The V gene is TRBV5-4, the J gene TRBJ2-5, with a possible D match to TRBD2 (6 bases). Trimming took off 1 base at V and 5 bases at J, with 18 bases between the two ends. CDR1 is SGHNT, CDR2 YYREEE, per germline (reference sequence). This CDR3 has 16 residues.

The gene calls are TRBV6-1 and TRBJ2-3; D may be TRBD1 (5 bases). CDR3 length: 14 residues. Trimming took off 8 bases at V and 3 bases at J, with 15 bases between the two ends. Germline V gives CDR1 MNHNS, CDR2 SASEGT. CDR3 coding DNA: TGTGCCAGCCAACCGGACATGGTGACAGATACGCAGTATTTT. Encoded protein: CASQPDMVTDTQYF.

V usage is TRBV13 and J usage is TRBJ2-5, with 7 bases identical to TRBD2. CDR3 length equals 16 residues. V was pared by 3 bases and J by 1 base, with 8 bases of the junction left unmatched. Germline values: CDR1 PRHDT, CDR2 FYEKMQ (reference sequence). The CDR3 region has the DNA TGTGCCAGCAGCTTTCTTACGGGGGGTTTCCAAGAGACCCAGTACTTC. Amino acids: CASSFLTGGFQETQYF.

The chain has TRBV2 and TRBJ1-2; a weak D match, TRBD1 (6 bases). Germline values: CDR1 SNHLY, CDR2 FYNNEI. Trimming stripped 3 bases from V and 8 bases from J, with 13 bases between. The length of the CDR3 is 13 residues. The CDR3 reads CASSEGAQVGYTF. The CDR3 DNA is TGTGCCAGCAGTGAGGGGGCGCAGGTGGGCTACACCTTC.

This clone was seen more than once but under ten times. The CDR3 sequence: CASSPPEGNTIYF. The DNA of the CDR3 is TGTGCCAGCAGTCCCCCGGAGGGAAACACCATATATTTT. This chain connects TRBV6-5 to TRBJ1-3, with D unresolved. Germline CDR1 MNHEY, CDR2 SVGAGI. The germline V and J ends were trimmed by 5 bases and 4 bases, with 9 bases remaining between them. This CDR3 comprises 13 residues.

This sequence joins TRBV4-1 and TRBJ2-1; perhaps TRBD2 as D (7 bases). The germline V gene has CDR1 MGHRA and CDR2 YSYEKL. This CDR3 is 14 amino acids long. Trimming left V 1 base short and J 6 bases short, with 10 bases between. This CDR3 reads CASSQVGGPNEQFF. The CDR3 coding sequence is TGCGCCAGCAGCCAAGTGGGGGGGCCCAATGAGCAGTTCTTC.

This clone was detected only once. The DNA of the CDR3 is TGTGCCAGCAGGGGCGGAGACAGAGAGACCCAGTACTTC. It specifies CASRGGDRETQYF. The chain uses TRBV6-1 and TRBJ2-5; tentative D call: TRBD1 (5 bases). Trimming removed 6 bases from V and 4 bases from J, with 12 bases in between. The CDR3 runs to 13 residues. Germline lookup yields CDR1 MNHNS and CDR2 SASEGT.

The chain carries TRBV28 and TRBJ2-4, with D tentatively TRBD1 or TRBD2 (6 bases each). Germline CDR1 is MDHEN and CDR2 is SYDVKM. CDR3 size: 12 residues. V lost 0 bases and J lost 16, with 13 bases in between. CDR3 coding DNA: TGTGCCAGCAGTTTATGGGGGGGCCAGAGATACTTC. Encoded protein: CASSLWGGQRYF.

The chain combines TRBV19 with TRBJ2-5; TRBD2 matches at 8 bases. This CDR3 comprises 14 residues. Germline V CDR1 and CDR2: LNHDA, SQIVND (reference sequence). Losses at the gene ends were 6 bases for V and 2 bases for J; bases not matched to a gene: 5. In DNA form, the CDR3 reads TGTGCCAGTAGGGTTAGCGGGGCACAAGAGACCCAGTACTTC. This codes for CASRVSGAQETQYF.

V is TRBV30 and J is TRBJ2-7; 11 nucleotides match TRBD2. The CDR3 extends over 15 amino acids. V lost 0 bases to trimming and J lost 7 bases; unmatched junction nucleotides: 8. CDR1 is GTSNPN and CDR2 is SVGIG in the germline V gene (reference sequence). CDR3 loop: CAWSVILAGAGEQYF. The CDR3 region has the DNA TGTGCCTGGAGTGTAATACTAGCGGGAGCTGGGGAGCAGTACTTC.

The chain recombines TRBV11-2 with TRBJ2-2; 9 nucleotides agree with TRBD2. CDR3 length equals 15 residues. Looked up from germline, CDR1 is SGHAT and CDR2 is FQNNGV. Trimming cost V 7 bases and J 8 bases; bases outside gene matches: 11. The CDR3 DNA is TGTGCCAGCAACTCAATCGGGACTAGCTCGGGGGAGCTGTTTTTT. Its translation is CASNSIGTSSGELFF.

The V and J genes are TRBV4-3 and TRBJ2-7; D is unresolved. CDR3 size: 15 residues. The V end lost 3 bases, the J end lost 3 bases, and 15 bases lay between the germline ends. Germline V gene sequence: CDR1 LGHNA, CDR2 YSLEER. In DNA form, the CDR3 reads TGCGCCAGCAGCCAGGGATTAGTAGGCCTCTACGAGCAGTACTTC. This gives the protein CASSQGLVGLYEQYF.

As regards this clone: This sample includes further DNA sequences coding for the same CDR3. V is TRBV7-2 and J is TRBJ1-2, with TRBD1 as a possible D gene (5 bases). The CDR3 has 13 amino acids. V shed 3 bases and J shed 2 bases, with 7 bases lying between them. CDR1 and CDR2 (germline): SGHTA, FQGNSA. CDR3 sequence (DNA): TGTGCCAGCAGCTTCAGGGTAAACTATGGCTACACCTTC. Encoded protein: CASSFRVNYGYTF.

The chain employs TRBV6-1 and TRBJ2-7; D gene unclear. CDR3 length: 13 residues. The germline CDR1 and CDR2 sequences are MNHNS and SASEGT. The V and J ends lost 1 base and 3 bases respectively, with 7 bases between them. The CDR3 DNA sequence: TGTGCCAGCAGTGAAGGTCAGTACTACGAGCAGTACTTC. It encodes CASSEGQYYEQYF.

The V call is TRBV18, the J call TRBJ1-2, with 7 bases lining up with TRBD1. Germline loops: CDR1 KGHSH, CDR2 LQKENI. Trimming took 3 bases from V and 1 from J; bases not matched to a gene: 5. The length of the CDR3 is 15 residues. This CDR3 is CASSPDRANNYGYTF. The CDR3 DNA is TGTGCCAGCTCACCCGACAGGGCTAATAACTATGGCTACACCTTC. Filled out from reference TRBV18 and TRBJ1-2, the complete variable domain reads NAGVMQNPRHLVRRRGQEARLRCSPMKGHSHVYWYRQLPEEGLKFMVYLQKENIIDESGMPKERFSAEFPKEGPSILRIQQVVRGDSAAYFCASSPDRANNYGYTFGSGTRLTVV.

This chain's CDR3 is CASSSTGTRETQYF. The CDR3 nucleotides are TGTGCCAGCAGCTCGACAGGAACCCGAGAGACCCAGTACTTC. The chain combines TRBV7-8 with TRBJ2-5, with TRBD1 as a possible D gene (6 bases). The length of the CDR3 is 14 residues. CDR1 SGHVS and CDR2 FQNEAQ come from the germline V gene. V shed 4 bases and J shed 4 bases, with 13 bases lying between them.